A single sample is the source of the 13 T cell receptor beta chains below, sequenced in a study of blood T cell repertoires in COVID-19. Profiled with immunoSEQ multiplex PCR; TCRdb holds only in-frame clones, not every one. The sample lists 95,000 to 150,000 clones; about nine tenths were seen once. Sequencing was carried out using peripheral blood. Receptor source: a man aged 40-49 years with acute or convalescent COVID-19.

The chain carries TRBV24-1 and TRBJ2-3; D possibly corresponds to TRBD2 (7 bases). The CDR3 has 13 residues. The germline gives CDR1 KGHDR, CDR2 SFDVKD. V shed 7 bases and J shed 4 bases, with 11 bases lying between them. As DNA, the CDR3 is TGTGCCACCAGGGGGGAGGGGGCAGATACGCAGTATTTT. It is translated as CATRGEGADTQYF.

The chain uses TRBV30 and TRBJ2-5; 8 positions agree with TRBD1. J gave up 1 base and V 4 bases, and 5 bases lay outside the gene matches. CDR3 length: 14 amino acids. Germline V gives CDR1 GTSNPN, CDR2 SVGIG (reference sequence). This CDR3 reads CAWIIDRGQETQYF. CDR3 DNA: TGTGCCTGGATCATTGACAGGGGCCAAGAGACCCAGTACTTC.

This rearrangement joins TRBV9 to TRBJ1-2; D might be TRBD1 (5 bases). Per the germline V gene, CDR1 is SGDLS and CDR2 is YYNGEE. The CDR3 runs to 17 residues. Trimming shortened V by 4 bases and J by 5 bases, and 24 bases separated the two germline ends. This chain's CDR3 is CASSLRRGLLEGYGYTF. CDR3 coding DNA: TGTGCCAGCAGCCTCCGGCGGGGCCTTCTCGAGGGGTATGGCTACACCTTC.

This clone came up once. V is TRBV6-5 and J is TRBJ1-1; 9 bases match TRBD1. The V gene's germline CDR1 is MNHEY and CDR2 SVGAGI. V shed 2 bases and J 7 bases; nucleotides not matched to a gene: 2. There are 13 residues in the CDR3. The CDR3 DNA is TGTGCCAGCAGTTACAGACAGGGGGGTGAAGCTTTCTTT. Translating it yields CASSYRQGGEAFF.

The rearrangement joins TRBV30 to TRBJ1-2; tentative D call: TRBD1 (5 bases). Trimming removed 2 bases at V and 4 bases at J, with 8 bases between. The V gene's germline CDR1 is GTSNPN and CDR2 SVGIG (reference sequence). The CDR3 runs 12 residues. The chain's CDR3 is CAWSSQVYGYTF. The CDR3 DNA reads as TGTGCCTGGAGTTCACAGGTCTATGGCTACACCTTC. Supplemented by reference TRBV30 and TRBJ1-2, the full variable domain reads SQTIHQWPATLVQPVGSPLSLECTVEGTSNPNLYWYRQAAGRGLQLLFYSVGIGQISSEVPQNLSASRPQDRQFILSSKKLLLSDSGFYLCAWSSQVYGYTFGSGTRLTVV.

The chain recombines TRBV9 with TRBJ1-4, with D tentatively TRBD1 (5 bases). Germline CDR1 SGDLS, CDR2 YYNGEE. The V and J ends lost 0 bases and 1 base respectively, with 7 bases between them. The CDR3 totals 15 residues. The CDR3 loop reads CASSVGRGTNEKLFF. The CDR3 DNA is TGTGCCAGCAGCGTAGGAAGGGGAACTAATGAAAAACTGTTTTTT.

The chain has TRBV30 and TRBJ2-3; the match to TRBD2 covers 9 bases. The CDR3 consists of 17 residues. J lost 6 bases, V lost 2 bases, and 15 bases had no gene match. Germline CDR1 GTSNPN, CDR2 SVGIG (reference sequence). CDR3 DNA sequence: TGTGCCTGGAGTATATCAGTAGGCGGGGGGGCGTCGGATACGCAGTATTTT. This codes for CAWSISVGGGASDTQYF.

V gene TRBV9 combines with J gene TRBJ2-3; 8 positions match TRBD2. Germline assignment: CDR1 SGDLS and CDR2 YYNGEE. V dropped 4 bases and J dropped 6; count of bases not matched to a gene: 10. CDR3 length: 15 residues. In DNA form, the CDR3 reads TGTGCCAGCAGCACAAAAAGACTAGCGACGGATACGCAGTATTTT. It specifies CASSTKRLATDTQYF.

This clone was counted a few times. The rearrangement uses TRBV7-2 and TRBJ1-6; D may be TRBD1 (6 bases). Looked up from germline, CDR1 is SGHTA and CDR2 is FQGNSA. V lost 5 bases and J lost 10, with 12 bases in between. This CDR3 has 13 amino acids. CDR3 residues: CASSDTGLSPLHF. The CDR3 DNA follows: TGTGCCAGCAGCGACACAGGGTTGTCACCCCTCCACTTT.

This sequence joins TRBV29-1 and TRBJ2-1, with 8 bases that match TRBD2. This CDR3 spans 12 amino acids. Per germline, CDR1 SQVTM and CDR2 ANQGSEA. V lost 7 bases, J lost 8 bases, and 7 bases stayed unmatched. The CDR3: CSANGLADEQFF. The CDR3 DNA reads TGCAGCGCAAACGGACTAGCTGATGAGCAGTTCTTC.

This chain uses TRBV10-3 with TRBJ2-5; TRBD1 is a possible D gene (6 bases). The CDR3 runs 13 residues. CDR1 is ENHRY and CDR2 is SYGVKD in the germline V gene. Trimming cost V 4 bases and J 4 bases, with 10 bases left between them. DNA for the CDR3: TGTGCCATCAGTGCGACAGGAGCAGAGACCCAGTACTTC. It yields the protein CAISATGAETQYF.

Comment on this clone: This sample also contains other DNA sequences that code for the same CDR3. J is TRBJ2-3 and V is TRBV11-3; D unresolved. Trimming removed 0 bases from V and 6 bases from J, with 7 bases in between. This CDR3 region has 13 residues. In germline, CDR1 is SGHNT, CDR2 YENEEA. The CDR3 DNA sequence: TGTGCCAGCAGCTTAGATTCTAAGGATACGCAGTATTTT. Translated: CASSLDSKDTQYF.

The chain carries TRBV7-9 and TRBJ2-3; the D is unclear. Germline V gene lookup returns CDR1 SEHNR and CDR2 FQNEAQ (reference sequence). Between the trimmed V and J ends, which lost 0 bases and 4 bases, there was a span of 11 bases. This CDR3 spans 15 amino acids. This CDR3 reads CASSLAQSLSDTQYF. In nucleotides, the CDR3 is TGTGCCAGCAGCTTAGCACAGTCTCTATCAGATACGCAGTATTTT. The full variable domain, with the rest looked up from reference TRBV7-9 and TRBJ2-3, is DTGVSQNPRHKITKRGQNVTFRCDPISEHNRLYWYRQTLGQGPEFLTYFQNEAQLEKSRLLSDRFSAERPKGSFSTLEIQRTEQGDSAMYLCASSLAQSLSDTQYFGPGTRLTVL.